The 30 T cell receptor beta chains presented below share a single source sample, sequenced in a study of T cells in Graves' hyperthyroidism and ophthalmopathy. Amplified TCR beta CDR3 regions came from RNA transcripts. During a first-round RT-PCR of the TCR CDR3, the HTBI primer set was used. MiXCR was run by TCRdb on the multiplex PCR reads, yielding one entry per CDR3 protein. Found here are about 290,000 distinct CDR3 sequences, approximately 15% of them singletons; the top ten hold approximately 7.9%. The specimen was blood. The receptors were gathered from a woman between 40 and 55 years old with Graves' hyperthyroidism.

This clonotype has at least ten counts. This chain connects TRBV7-8 to TRBJ2-3; tentative D call: TRBD1 (5 bases). Germline CDR1 reads SGHVS; CDR2 reads FQNEAQ. CDR3 size: 13 residues. V lost 4 bases, J lost 5 bases, and 10 bases lay in between. The CDR3 protein is CASSSAGKDTQYF. CDR3 bases: TGTGCCAGCAGCTCAGCAGGGAAAGATACGCAGTATTTT.

In nucleotides, the CDR3 is TGTGCCAGCAGTTACGCGGGACAGGGTAACTATGGCTACACCTTC. This codes for CASSYAGQGNYGYTF. The rearrangement uses TRBV6-2 or TRBV6-3 and TRBJ1-2, with 9 bases fitting TRBD1. Germline V gene lookup returns CDR1 MNHEY and CDR2 SVGEGT. With 2 bases clipped from V and 1 base from J, the junction kept 2 bases outside the gene matches. The CDR3 extends over 15 amino acids.

Ten or more counts support this clonotype. The chain combines TRBV7-9 with TRBJ2-7; D possibly matches TRBD1 or TRBD2 (5 bases each). V was trimmed by 1 base and J by 6 bases, leaving 10 bases between them. CDR3 size: 13 residues. Germline CDR1 and CDR2: SEHNR and FQNEAQ (reference sequence). The CDR3 sequence: CASSLVGDGEQYF. The CDR3 DNA is TGTGCCAGCAGCTTAGTAGGGGACGGCGAGCAGTACTTC.

This clonotype was seen a handful of times. This chain links TRBV12-3 or TRBV12-4 with TRBJ1-5; 8 bases match TRBD1. The CDR3 is 14 residues long. Losses at the gene ends were 6 bases for V and 9 bases for J; bases not matched to a gene: 10. The CDR3 region is CASSKPGQGRPQHF. The CDR3, as DNA: TGTGCCAGCAGCAAACCCGGACAGGGTAGGCCCCAGCATTTT.

A note on this clonotype: Given a much more abundant clone one base away, this may be a read error. The V gene is TRBV18, the J gene TRBJ2-7; D is possibly TRBD2 (6 bases). The better agreement between TRBJ2-1 and the DNA end casts doubt on the J call. Germline CDR1 reads KGHSH; CDR2 reads LQKENI. This CDR3 comprises 14 residues. CDR3 region: CASSPLGDSYEQFF. CDR3 in DNA: TGTGCCAGCTCACCGTTAGGGGACTCCTACGAGCAGTTCTTC.

The chain is built from TRBV7-9 and TRBJ2-2; 7 bases align to TRBD1. Germline V gene data show CDR1 as SEHNR and CDR2 as FQNEAQ (reference sequence). Trimming removed 5 bases from V and 3 bases from J; junction bases left unmatched: 9. The CDR3 runs 16 residues. The CDR3 protein is CASSLIQGSHTGELFF. The CDR3 DNA reads TGTGCCAGCAGCCTAATACAGGGGAGCCACACCGGGGAGCTGTTTTTT.

There are a few counts of this clonotype. This chain uses TRBV30 with TRBJ1-3; D is undetermined. This CDR3 has 15 amino acids. Per germline, CDR1 GTSNPN and CDR2 SVGIG (reference sequence). Trimming removed 2 bases from V and 1 base from J, with 12 bases in between. CDR3 amino acids: CAWSFTYTSGNTIYF. Here the CDR3 DNA reads TGTGCCTGGAGTTTCACATATACTTCTGGAAACACCATATATTTT.

The chain uses TRBV4-1 and TRBJ2-3; D not certain. This CDR3 region has 14 residues. Trimming removed 0 bases from V and 1 base from J, with 5 bases in between. The V gene's germline CDR1 is MGHRA and CDR2 YSYEKL. The CDR3 here is CASSQEGRTDTQYF. CDR3 nucleotides: TGCGCCAGCAGCCAAGAAGGCCGCACAGATACGCAGTATTTT.

In its sample, this clonotype was seen many times. J is TRBJ1-5 and V is TRBV2; D remains unclear. The V end was cut by 4 bases, the J end by 2 bases, with 9 bases between. CDR3 length: 14 amino acids. The germline gives CDR1 SNHLY, CDR2 FYNNEI. The CDR3 protein is CASSVGWGNQPQHF. The CDR3 region has the DNA TGTGCCAGCAGTGTCGGTTGGGGCAATCAGCCCCAGCATTTT. Together with reference TRBV2 and TRBJ1-5, the CDR3 gives the full variable domain: EPEVTQTPSHQVTQMGQEVILRCVPISNHLYFYWYRQILGQKVEFLVSFYNNEISEKSEIFDDQFSVERPDGSNFTLKIRSTKLEDSAMYFCASSVGWGNQPQHFGDGTRLSIL.

This clonotype occurred many times. The chain uses TRBV27 and TRBJ2-4; D is perhaps TRBD2 (6 bases). The CDR3 is 16 amino acids. Germline V gene data show CDR1 as MNHEY and CDR2 as SMNVEV (reference sequence). Trimming removed 5 bases at V and 0 bases at J, with 14 bases between. CDR3 sequence reads: CASSPGGGLAKNIQYF. The CDR3 DNA reads TGTGCCAGCAGTCCCGGAGGAGGGCTAGCCAAAAACATTCAGTACTTC.

The chain links TRBV19 to TRBJ2-2, with 12 positions matching TRBD2. The ends lost 1 base at V and 2 bases at J; junction bases unmatched: 5. The CDR3 has 18 amino acids. Per the germline V gene, CDR1 is LNHDA and CDR2 is SQIVND (reference sequence). CDR3 sequence: CASSIGTSGTINTGELFF. CDR3 sequence (DNA): TGTGCCAGTAGTATAGGGACTAGCGGGACCATCAACACCGGGGAGCTGTTTTTT.

This clonotype was seen many times. The V gene is TRBV6-6, the J gene TRBJ2-3; 11 bases are a match to TRBD2. This CDR3 has 17 amino acids. V lost 0 bases to trimming and J lost 4 bases; unmatched junction nucleotides: 6. Germline CDR1 reads MNHNY; CDR2 reads SVGAGI (reference sequence). For the CDR3, the DNA is TGTGCCAGCAGTTACTCGATAGCGGGAGGGCCGTCAGATACGCAGTATTTT. Protein product: CASSYSIAGGPSDTQYF.

At least ten counts were recorded for this clonotype. The V gene is TRBV6-1, the J gene TRBJ2-7; 13 nucleotides agree with TRBD2. In germline, CDR1 is MNHNS, CDR2 SASEGT. J was trimmed by 1 base and V by 6 bases; bases with no gene match: 6. The CDR3 runs to 16 residues. The CDR3 nucleotides are TGTGCCAGCAGGACACTAGCGGGAGGGACTTCCTACGAGCAGTACTTC. Translation gives CASRTLAGGTSYEQYF.

In this sample, this clonotype turned up many times. V and J are TRBV7-9 and TRBJ1-5, with D perhaps TRBD1 (5 bases). Trimming pared 0 bases from V and 3 bases from J, leaving 9 bases between. Germline CDR1 is SEHNR and CDR2 is FQNEAQ (reference sequence). The CDR3 runs to 15 residues. The CDR3 DNA reads as TGTGCCAGCAGCTTAGCTTCGGGACTCAATCAGCCCCAGCATTTT. Amino acid sequence: CASSLASGLNQPQHF.

This clonotype was found many times. The chain couples TRBV3-1 to TRBJ1-1, with D maybe TRBD1 (5 bases). The V gene's germline CDR1 is LGHDT and CDR2 YNNKEL (reference sequence). The CDR3 spans 13 residues. V gave up 2 bases and J gave up 11 bases, with 15 bases separating them. The CDR3 sequence is CASSQPSGTEAFF. The CDR3 nucleotides read TGTGCCAGCAGCCAACCCTCCGGGACGGAGGCTTTCTTT.

In its sample, this clonotype was seen many times. The chain couples TRBV20-1 to TRBJ1-4; TRBD1 matches 7 bases. Germline V lookup: CDR1 DFQATT, CDR2 SNEGSKA (reference sequence). J gave up 10 bases and V 2 bases, and 13 bases lay outside the gene matches. This CDR3 comprises 15 residues. In nucleotides, the CDR3 is TGCAGTGCTAGACCGCAGGAGACAGGGTTGGGAAAACTGTTTTTT. Its translation is CSARPQETGLGKLFF.

The genes are TRBV24-1 and TRBJ2-3; D gene unclear. Trimming shortened V by 3 bases and J by 3 bases, and 9 bases separated the two germline ends. CDR3 length: 14 amino acids. CDR1 KGHDR and CDR2 SFDVKD come from the germline V gene. In nucleotides, the CDR3 is TGTGCCACCAGTGATGTTGCGACGACAGATACGCAGTATTTT. Protein: CATSDVATTDTQYF.

At least ten counts were recorded for this clonotype. As DNA, the CDR3 is TGTGCCAGCAGCGTTTTCCTTCGGGACAGGTGGTATCAGCCCCAGCATTTT. Translation: CASSVFLRDRWYQPQHF. The chain links TRBV6-1 to TRBJ1-5; TRBD1 aligns across 8 bases. Germline V CDR1 and CDR2: MNHNS, SASEGT. V shed 6 bases and J 5 bases; nucleotides not matched to a gene: 15. CDR3 length equals 17 residues.

This clonotype was counted many times. The J gene is TRBJ2-7, the V gene TRBV12-3 or TRBV12-4, with TRBD1 matching over 9 bases. V trimming: 2 bases; J trimming: 5 bases; junction bases outside the gene matches: 4. The CDR3 is made up of 14 amino acids. The CDR3 DNA sequence: TGTGCCAGCAGTTTAAGGGACAGGGTAGACGAGCAGTACTTC. Amino acids: CASSLRDRVDEQYF.

At least ten counts were recorded for this clonotype. The V and J genes are TRBV28 and TRBJ1-2; D gene uncertain. V was trimmed by 3 bases and J by 8 bases, leaving 4 bases between them. CDR3 length: 10 residues. CDR1 and CDR2 from the germline V gene are MDHEN and SYDVKM. CDR3 in DNA: TGTGCCAGCAGTTTCGAGGGCTACACCTTC. It encodes CASSFEGYTF.

This clonotype was counted ten times or more. The chain uses TRBV25-1 and TRBJ2-7; D is possibly TRBD2 (6 bases). The CDR3 totals 14 residues. V shed 1 base and J shed 8 bases, with 15 bases lying between them. The germline V gene encodes CDR1 MGHDK and CDR2 SYGVNS. CDR3 loop: CASSEWEAAWQQYF. CDR3 coding DNA: TGTGCCAGCAGTGAATGGGAGGCAGCCTGGCAGCAGTACTTC.

This clonotype was detected ten times or more. V usage is TRBV2 and J usage is TRBJ2-3, with TRBD1 matching 7 bases. The CDR3 length is 15 residues. After removal of 1 base from V and 1 base from J, the junction contained 2 bases not matched to a gene. Germline V gene sequence: CDR1 SNHLY, CDR2 FYNNEI. The CDR3 is CASSEVGTGTDTQYF. The CDR3 coding sequence is TGTGCCAGCAGTGAAGTTGGGACAGGCACAGATACGCAGTATTTT.

The genes are TRBV5-6 and TRBJ2-7, with D unresolved. V shed 2 bases and J shed 2 bases, with 14 bases lying between them. CDR1 is SGHDT, CDR2 YYEEEE, per germline. CDR3 length equals 15 residues. DNA of the CDR3: TGTGCCAGCAGCTTCCTTCCCGGCCTAACCTACGAGCAGTACTTC. It specifies CASSFLPGLTYEQYF. The variable domain in full, completed from reference TRBV5-6 and TRBJ2-7, reads DAGVTQSPTHLIKTRGQQVTLRCSPKSGHDTVSWYQQALGQGPQFIFQYYEEEERQRGNFPDRFSGHQFPNYSSELNVNALLLGDSALYLCASSFLPGLTYEQYFGPGTRLTVT.

This clonotype was recorded at least ten times. V is TRBV28 and J is TRBJ2-3; TRBD2 might be the D (6 bases). Germline CDR1 MDHEN, CDR2 SYDVKM. Trimming left V 4 bases short and J 6 bases short, with 26 bases between. This CDR3 spans 18 amino acids. CDR3: CASSSTWTAGSVLDTQYF. For the CDR3, the DNA is TGTGCCAGCAGTTCCACATGGACTGCCGGGAGCGTGCTGGATACGCAGTATTTT. The full variable domain, completed using reference TRBV28 and TRBJ2-3, is DVKVTQSSRYLVKRTGEKVFLECVQDMDHENMFWYRQDPGLGLRLIYFSYDVKMKEKGDIPEGYSVSREKKERFSLILESASTNQTSMYLCASSSTWTAGSVLDTQYFGPGTRLTVL.

This clonotype was counted many times. The chain uses TRBV3-1 and TRBJ2-4; D possibly corresponds to TRBD2 (6 bases). This CDR3 spans 15 amino acids. With 8 bases removed from V and 0 bases from J, the gap between germline ends came to 14 bases. In germline, CDR1 is LGHDT, CDR2 YNNKEL (reference sequence). The CDR3 region is CASALSGLAKNIQYF. DNA for the CDR3: TGTGCCAGCGCACTTAGCGGTTTAGCCAAAAACATTCAGTACTTC. The full variable domain, in which reference TRBV3-1 and TRBJ2-4 provide the parts outside the CDR3, is DTAVSQTPKYLVTQMGNDKSIKCEQNLGHDTMYWYKQDSKKFLKIMFSYNNKELIINETVPNRFSPKSPDKAHLNLHINSLELGDSAVYFCASALSGLAKNIQYFGAGTRLSVL.

This clonotype was counted at least ten times. CDR3: CASSEGPRGSPLHF. The CDR3 bases are TGTGCCAGCAGTGAAGGACCCAGGGGTTCACCCCTCCACTTT. V usage is TRBV2 and J usage is TRBJ1-6; possible D gene TRBD1, 6 bases. Trimming took 1 base from V and 9 from J, leaving 10 bases between them. The CDR3 sequence is 14 residues long. The germline CDR1 and CDR2 sequences are SNHLY and FYNNEI.

This clonotype has a count of ten or more. This chain connects TRBV6-2 or TRBV6-3 to TRBJ2-5; 8 bases fit TRBD2. The CDR3 loop spans 15 amino acids. Per germline, CDR1 MNHEY and CDR2 SVGEGT. Trimming took 2 bases from V and 4 from J; bases not matched to a gene: 6. CDR3 coding DNA: TGTGCCAGCAGTTACGAGCGGGAGATAGTAGAGACCCAGTACTTC. Its protein product is CASSYEREIVETQYF.

This clonotype was seen many times. The rearrangement links TRBV27 to TRBJ2-1, with a possible D match to TRBD2 (6 bases). CDR1 and CDR2 (germline): MNHEY, SMNVEV (reference sequence). Trimming removed 0 bases from V and 0 bases from J, with 6 bases in between. CDR3 length equals 15 residues. CDR3 bases: TGTGCCAGCAGTTTATCGGGGGGCTCCTACAATGAGCAGTTCTTC. Translation gives CASSLSGGSYNEQFF.

At least ten counts were recorded for this clonotype. The chain has TRBV28 and TRBJ2-5, with D possibly TRBD2 on 5 matching bases. Germline CDR1 and CDR2: MDHEN and SYDVKM. The CDR3 has 13 amino acids. Trimming cost V 6 bases and J 2 bases, with 10 bases left between them. CDR3 region: CASSPGIQETQYF. As DNA, the CDR3 is TGTGCCAGCAGCCCGGGGATTCAAGAGACCCAGTACTTC.

Of note for this clonotype: A much larger clone differs by one base, so this may be a read error. V usage is TRBV5-1 and J usage is TRBJ1-5; no clear D gene. V shed 3 bases and J shed 6 bases, with 10 bases lying between them. Germline V gene lookup returns CDR1 SGHRS and CDR2 YFSETQ. There are 13 residues in the CDR3. CDR3 sequence (DNA): TGCGCCAGCAGCTACGATCGTACTCAGCCCCAGCATTTT. This translates into CASSYDRTQPQHF. The variable domain in full, completed from reference TRBV5-1 and TRBJ1-5, reads KAGVTQTPRYLIKTRGQQVTLSCSPISGHRSVSWYQQTPGQGLQFLFEYFSETQRNKGNFPGRFSGRQFSNSRSEMNVSTLELGDSALYLCASSYDRTQPQHFGDGTRLSIL.